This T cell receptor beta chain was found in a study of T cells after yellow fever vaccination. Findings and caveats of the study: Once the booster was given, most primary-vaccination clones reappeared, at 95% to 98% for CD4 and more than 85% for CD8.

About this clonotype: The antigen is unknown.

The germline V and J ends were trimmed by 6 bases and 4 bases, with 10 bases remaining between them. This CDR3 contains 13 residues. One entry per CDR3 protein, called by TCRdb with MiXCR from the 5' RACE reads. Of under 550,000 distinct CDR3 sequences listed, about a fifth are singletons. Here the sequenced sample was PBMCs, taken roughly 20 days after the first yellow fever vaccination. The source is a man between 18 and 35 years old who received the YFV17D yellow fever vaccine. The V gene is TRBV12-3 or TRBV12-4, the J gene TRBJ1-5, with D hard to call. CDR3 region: CASSQHENQPQHF. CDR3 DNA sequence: TGTGCCAGCAGCCAACACGAGAATCAGCCCCAGCATTTT.